One and the same sample provided the 20 T cell receptor beta chains below, sequenced in a study of T cells in Graves' hyperthyroidism and ophthalmopathy. The source material, RNA transcripts, was used to amplify TCR beta CDR3 regions. The HTBI primer set was used in a first-round RT-PCR of the TCR CDR3. MiXCR, run by TCRdb on the multiplex PCR reads, gives a single entry per CDR3 protein. The profile shows around 700,000 distinct CDR3 sequences, 35% of them singletons. The specimen was blood. The receptor source for this set is a woman aged 40 to 50 with Graves' hyperthyroidism.

The chain has TRBV27 and TRBJ1-1; unclear D gene. This CDR3 is built from 13 residues. With 6 bases removed from V and 0 bases from J, the gap between germline ends came to 8 bases. CDR1 is MNHEY, CDR2 SMNVEV, per germline (reference sequence). CDR3 DNA: TGTGCCAGCAGCTATCACATGAACACTGAAGCTTTCTTT. Amino acid sequence: CASSYHMNTEAFF.

The chain links TRBV4-3 to TRBJ2-2; D gene uncertain. The CDR3 extends over 12 amino acids. Trimming removed 10 bases at V and 4 bases at J, with 10 bases between. CDR1 and CDR2 from the germline V gene are LGHNA and YSLEER. The CDR3: CATGPLTGELFF. The CDR3 DNA is TGCGCCACCGGACCCCTCACCGGGGAGCTGTTTTTT.

This chain links TRBV30 with TRBJ1-1; weak D call: TRBD1 (5 bases). The CDR3 has 14 residues. Trimming took 0 bases from V and 3 from J, leaving 11 bases between them. Germline V gives CDR1 GTSNPN, CDR2 SVGIG (reference sequence). The CDR3, as DNA: TGTGCCTGGAGTGTTACGGGGCTCTACACTGAAGCTTTCTTT. This gives the protein CAWSVTGLYTEAFF.

This clonotype was found a few times. The rearrangement joins TRBV6-5 to TRBJ1-6; no clear D gene. The length of the CDR3 is 15 residues. Germline V gene data show CDR1 as MNHEY and CDR2 as SVGAGI. Between the trimmed V and J ends, which lost 5 bases and 9 bases, there was a span of 17 bases. The CDR3 sequence is CASSRPKQGGSPLHF. The DNA for the CDR3 is TGTGCCAGCAGTCGCCCAAAACAAGGCGGTTCACCCCTCCACTTT.

This clonotype was recorded a few times. V and J are TRBV7-2 and TRBJ2-5, with 11 nucleotides matching TRBD2. V gave up 2 bases and J gave up 5 bases; unmatched junction bases: 7. Germline assignment: CDR1 SGHTA and CDR2 FQGNSA. The CDR3 is 16 residues long. CDR3 in amino acids: CASSLSSGGARETQYF. CDR3 DNA sequence: TGTGCCAGCAGCTTAAGTAGCGGGGGGGCCCGGGAGACCCAGTACTTC.

This clonotype has only a few counts. The V and J genes are TRBV4-3 and TRBJ1-1, with no clear D. Germline V gene sequence: CDR1 LGHNA, CDR2 YSLEER. The CDR3 has 13 residues. Trimming took 0 bases from V and 10 from J, leaving 12 bases between them. The CDR3 nucleotides are TGCGCCAGCAGCCAAGAAGACGGGCTTGTAGCTTTCTTT. It specifies CASSQEDGLVAFF.

This clonotype was detected only once. This chain connects TRBV19 to TRBJ2-2; 10 positions match TRBD1. V was clipped by 7 bases and J by 2 bases; unmatched bases: 13. CDR3 length: 18 residues. Looked up from germline, CDR1 is LNHDA and CDR2 is SQIVND (reference sequence). The CDR3 DNA reads as TGTGCCAGTAATACCGGACAGGGGGTGATGCTTAACACCGGGGAGCTGTTTTTT. It codes for CASNTGQGVMLNTGELFF. The full variable domain, its missing parts supplied by reference TRBV19 and TRBJ2-2, is DGGITQSPKYLFRKEGQNVTLSCEQNLNHDAMYWYRQDPGQGLRLIYYSQIVNDFQKGDIAEGYSVSREKKESFPLTVTSAQKNPTAFYLCASNTGQGVMLNTGELFFGEGSRLTVL.

The chain is built from TRBV7-3 and TRBJ1-2; possibly TRBD1 for D (5 bases). Germline V gene lookup returns CDR1 SGHTA and CDR2 FQGTGA. This CDR3 comprises 15 residues. V gave up 7 bases and J gave up 5 bases, with 20 bases separating them. The CDR3 sequence is CASTPFDGAEYGYTF. In DNA form, the CDR3 reads TGTGCCAGCACCCCTTTTGACGGGGCAGAATATGGCTACACCTTC.

This clonotype was counted between two and nine times. The V call is TRBV28, the J call TRBJ1-4; tentatively, D is TRBD1 (6 bases). The CDR3 runs 12 residues. V dropped 6 bases and J dropped 7 bases, with 9 bases sitting between them. Germline CDR1 and CDR2: MDHEN and SYDVKM. The CDR3 region has the DNA TGTGCCAGCAGAAGGACAGCTGAAAAACTGTTTTTT. This sequence encodes CASRRTAEKLFF. Full variable domain (remainder filled in from reference TRBV28 and TRBJ1-4): DVKVTQSSRYLVKRTGEKVFLECVQDMDHENMFWYRQDPGLGLRLIYFSYDVKMKEKGDIPEGYSVSREKKERFSLILESASTNQTSMYLCASRRTAEKLFFGSGTQLSVL.

This clonotype came up a few times. Here the CDR3 reads CASSSKTSSDEQFF. The CDR3 bases are TGTGCCAGCAGCTCGAAGACTAGCAGCGATGAGCAGTTCTTC. This chain links TRBV7-3 with TRBJ2-7; 7 positions match TRBD2. Judging by the DNA end, TRBJ2-1 fits better; the J call may be wrong. The length of the CDR3 is 14 residues. Per the germline V gene, CDR1 is SGHTA and CDR2 is FQGTGA.

This chain connects TRBV20-1 to TRBJ2-7, with a weak D call TRBD1 (5 bases). The V end was cut by 3 bases, the J end by 0 bases, with 9 bases between. The CDR3 sequence is 13 residues long. Per the germline V gene, CDR1 is DFQATT and CDR2 is SNEGSKA (reference sequence). This CDR3 is CSASRASSYEQYF. The CDR3 DNA is TGCAGTGCTAGCAGGGCCTCCTCCTACGAGCAGTACTTC.

The chain couples TRBV7-9 to TRBJ2-7, with D possibly TRBD2 on 7 matching bases. The V end was cut by 5 bases, the J end by 7 bases, with 15 bases between. CDR1 is SEHNR, CDR2 FQNEAQ, per germline (reference sequence). The CDR3 has 13 residues. The CDR3 reads CASSDGGTPEQYF. In nucleotides, the CDR3 is TGTGCCAGCAGCGACGGGGGGACACCAGAGCAGTACTTC.

This clonotype was picked up many times. The gene calls are TRBV20-1 and TRBJ1-2; D is uncertain. The CDR3 loop spans 14 amino acids. Germline loops: CDR1 DFQATT, CDR2 SNEGSKA (reference sequence). The V end lost 1 base, the J end lost 7 bases, and 16 bases lay between the germline ends. CDR3 nucleotide sequence: TGCAGTGCTAGAGGTGTTGTTGATTTACGTGGCTACACCTTC. As protein: CSARGVVDLRGYTF.

There are many counts of this clonotype. V and J are TRBV12-3 or TRBV12-4 and TRBJ1-1, with D perhaps TRBD1 (6 bases). The CDR3 loop spans 15 amino acids. V gave up 3 bases and J gave up 0 bases, with 11 bases separating them. CDR3 bases: TGTGCCAGCAGTTTCCCGGACAGTATGAACACTGAAGCTTTCTTT. It specifies CASSFPDSMNTEAFF.

The V call is TRBV6-5, the J call TRBJ1-2; 9 bases align to TRBD1. Germline-derived CDR1 and CDR2 are MNHEY and SVGAGI. Unmatched junction bases numbered 4, after V lost 0 bases and J lost 5 bases. The CDR3 extends over 15 amino acids. Here the CDR3 DNA reads TGTGCCAGCAGTTACTCGACAGGGGGGGAGTATGGCTACACCTTC. This gives the protein CASSYSTGGEYGYTF.

This clonotype occurred a few times. The chain uses TRBV6-5 and TRBJ1-1, with D possibly being TRBD1 (6 bases). Germline CDR1 and CDR2: MNHEY and SVGAGI. The CDR3 has 14 residues. The V end lost 0 bases, the J end lost 7 bases, and 12 bases lay between the germline ends. The CDR3 sequence is CASSYSRTAIEAFF. The CDR3 bases are TGTGCCAGCAGTTACTCCAGGACAGCTATTGAAGCTTTCTTT.

The chain couples TRBV3-1 to TRBJ1-2; no reliable D call. The CDR3 has 13 residues. CDR1 LGHDT and CDR2 YNNKEL come from the germline V gene (reference sequence). V was pared by 3 bases and J by 6 bases, with 11 bases between. The CDR3 DNA reads TGTGCCAGCAGCCAGGCAGGCATGCATGGCTACACCTTC. Protein sequence: CASSQAGMHGYTF.

In this sample, this clonotype turned up many times. The gene calls are TRBV20-1 and TRBJ1-1; D gene ambiguous. The ends were cut back, 3 bases at V and 1 base at J, with 15 bases in the middle. Per the germline V gene, CDR1 is DFQATT and CDR2 is SNEGSKA (reference sequence). The CDR3 contains 15 residues. In DNA, the CDR3 is TGCAGTGCTAGCTGGAACAGTCAAAGGAACACTGAAGCTTTCTTT. Amino acids: CSASWNSQRNTEAFF.

This chain joins TRBV20-1 and TRBJ2-1; D call uncertain. The DNA end is more similar to TRBJ2-7, so the J call may be wrong. The CDR3 has 15 residues. The germline CDR1 and CDR2 sequences are DFQATT and SNEGSKA (reference sequence). The CDR3 bases are TGCAGTGCTTACCCCCCGGCGCGGTCCTACAATGAGCAGTACTTC. Its translation is CSAYPPARSYNEQYF.

The CDR3 sequence is CASSSIAGGRENEQFF. The DNA for the CDR3 is TGTGCCAGCAGCTCGATAGCGGGAGGGAGGGAAAATGAGCAGTTCTTC. V gene TRBV11-2 combines with J gene TRBJ2-1; 11 positions match TRBD2. The J segment lost 7 bases and the V segment lost 4 bases, leaving 9 bases of the junction unmatched. Germline loops: CDR1 SGHAT, CDR2 FQNNGV. This CDR3 region has 16 residues.